The entry that follows covers one T cell receptor (beta chain) sequence. Its antigen target is currently unknown. No much larger clone exists at a distance of one base, and base qualities are not known. The data were taken from a study of blood T cell repertoires in COVID-19 (dated by TCRdb to 2018 to 2020). About the full investigation: The collaborator samples originated in the United States, Italy and Spain and spanned the acute and convalescent phases of COVID-19. The prospective study material was composed of cDNA or gDNA derived from T cells, B-cell-depleted T cells, or PBMCs. Deeply sampled blood TCRbeta repertoires from subjects exposed to, actively infected with, or recovered from COVID-19 were included in the dataset. The repertoires were released in a freely available public database meant as a resource for research on the immune response to SARS-CoV-2. The samples were drawn from two sources: the first 160 participants of the ongoing ImmuneRACE study, and some 1,300 subjects contributed by 6 global collaborators. A de-identified subject ID, COVID-19 status, age in years and sex were almost always included in the sample metadata. HLA class I and class II types, where available, came from metadata supplied by the sample provider rather than from assay-based typing. Overall study results and their limits: The amount of clinical and demographic metadata varied by source and participant and was provided uncurated.

The immunoSEQ Assay, a bias-controlled multiplex PCR, was used to amplify TCRbeta CDR3 regions from genomic DNA. Regarding the original processing steps: Nucleated cell counts per sample were estimated from amplification of reference gene primers within the assay. To quantify the absolute abundance of each unique TCRbeta CDR3 rearrangement, sequence reads were collapsed and filtered. For each sample, productive Simpson clonality was calculated by taking the square root of Simpson's diversity index across productive rearrangements. TCRdb holds this immuneACCESS table with in-frame rearrangements only. Some clones are missing; in checked studies, unresolved V genes explain under half, and the rest has no known cause. V and J calls and clone size are copied from that table; D and trimming were computed from the DNA. This sample is represented by around 120,000 clones; 80% to 90% of them were singletons. The top ten hold 0.88% of the sample.

Each collaborating institution followed its own protocols to collect whole blood in K2EDTA tubes. For TCRbeta analysis, collaborators shipped samples as frozen whole blood, isolated PBMCs, or DNA extracted from either of those sample types. From the cysteine up to the phenylalanine, the CDR3 has a length of 14 residues. The sequence is cut down to CDR3 DNA, 42 bases in frame from base 1. CDR1 and CDR2, looked up from the germline V gene (reference sequence), are SGHNT and YYREEE. Trimming accounts for 5 bases at V and 4 bases at J, while the number of junction bases matched to no gene is 4. Material: peripheral blood. The chain is made from TRBV5-4 and TRBJ2-3; TRBD1 lines up with 10 middle nucleotides. This TCR derives from a woman aged 45-65 years with active or convalescent COVID-19. The CDR3: CASSKGQGADTQYF. The nucleotides read TGTGCCAGCAGTAAAGGACAGGGGGCAGATACGCAGTATTTT.